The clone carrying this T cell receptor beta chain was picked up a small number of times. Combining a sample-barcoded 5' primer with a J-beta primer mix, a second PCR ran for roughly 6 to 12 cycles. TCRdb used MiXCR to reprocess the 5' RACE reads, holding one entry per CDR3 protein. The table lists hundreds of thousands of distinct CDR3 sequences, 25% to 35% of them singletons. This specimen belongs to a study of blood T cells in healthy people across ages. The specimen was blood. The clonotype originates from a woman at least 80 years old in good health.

CDR3 region: CASSYPGTRGTDTQYF. The DNA of the CDR3 is TGTGCCAGCAGTTACCCGGGGACTAGGGGCACAGATACGCAGTATTTT. The chain recombines TRBV6-6 with TRBJ2-3, with 8 bases aligning to TRBD2. With 2 bases clipped from V and 1 base from J, the junction kept 5 bases outside the gene matches. The germline gives CDR1 MNHNY, CDR2 SVGAGI (reference sequence). CDR3 length equals 16 residues.